This T cell receptor (beta chain) was sequenced during a study of Graves' ophthalmopathy and Graves' hyperthyroidism. For the study at large: Sampling took place at initial diagnosis, with peripheral blood obtained before any treatment. General observations from the study: With a specificity of around 76% and a sensitivity of about 71%, the model predicted ophthalmopathy progression. Clonotypes were expanded in thyroid at above 0.001 frequency, and most also appeared in blood.

The study excluded patients with other autoimmune diseases, uncontrolled infections, pregnancy or lactation. The authors amplified TCR beta CDR3 regions, and they did so from RNA transcripts for repertoire sequencing. First-round RT-PCR with HTBI primers preceded a second-round multiplex PCR. Using its own MiXCR run on the multiplex PCR reads, TCRdb lists one record per CDR3 protein. This table has hundreds of thousands of distinct CDR3 sequences, about 40% appearing once. Of note for this clonotype: Its antigen remains unknown. This may stem from a read error, because a much larger clone lies one nucleotide away.

The material sequenced was peripheral blood. The sequence was collected from an adult man with Graves' ophthalmopathy.

In DNA form, the CDR3 reads TGTGCCAGCAGCTTAGGGAGCTCGGGGGTCAGTCAGCCCCAGCGTTTT. Residues: CASSLGSSGVSQPQRF. The genes are TRBV7-2 and TRBJ1-5; possibly TRBD1 for D (5 bases). CDR1 is SGHTA and CDR2 is FQGNSA in the germline V gene. CDR3 size: 16 residues.